This T cell receptor (beta chain) was sequenced during a study of T cells after yellow fever vaccination. On the study more broadly: The SMART-Seq v4 Ultra Low Input method served to prepare the low-cell-number fractions. Study results and limitations: The booster response re-showed most primary clones: approximately 95% CD4, approximately 90% CD8.

From germline, CDR1 is SGHNT and CDR2 YYREEE (reference sequence). Trimming removed 2 bases from V and 6 bases from J, with 9 bases in between. This CDR3 contains 12 residues. Production of TCR cDNA was by 5'RACE template switching, which also added a universal primer site and UMIs. Via MiXCR, TCRdb re-called the 5' RACE reads, giving one row per CDR3 protein. The sample consists of a few hundred thousand distinct CDR3 sequences, 5.2% of them appearing once. Regarding this clonotype: Its antigen is unidentified.

The TCR sequence derives from a man between 18 and 29 years old who received the YFV17D yellow fever vaccine. The chain carries TRBV5-4 and TRBJ2-7; D is undetermined. The source was CD4+ T cells sorted from PBMCs, collected on the day of the yellow fever booster vaccination. CDR3 in DNA: TGTGCCAGCAGCTTAGAGGTGAGCGAGCAGTACTTC. Encoded protein: CASSLEVSEQYF.